The TCR beta chain described here comes from a study of blood T cells in healthy people across ages. Findings of the study overall: Donors of long life had a larger count of naive CD4+ cells and greater diversity than aged donors. It was not possible, with unsorted PBMCs, to conclusively compare naive and antigen-experienced cells.

This clonotype was seen a handful of times. Its antigen is undetermined. Sample-barcoded 5' priming and a J-beta primer mix drove a second PCR of about 6 to 12 cycles. Each CDR3 protein is one row after TCRdb ran MiXCR on the 5' RACE reads. The sample lists 1.5 million or so distinct CDR3 sequences; around 42% were seen once. V shed 6 bases, J shed 6 bases, and the junction held 18 bases outside the gene matches. The germline CDR1 and CDR2 sequences are MDHEN and SYDVKM. This CDR3 region has 19 residues. Sequenced: blood. The receptor's source is a woman under 30 in good health. The chain couples TRBV28 to TRBJ2-1; 12 nucleotides agree with TRBD2. CDR3 loop: CASRGAGLAGGQVANEQFF. The CDR3 coding sequence is TGTGCCAGCAGGGGTGCGGGGCTAGCGGGAGGGCAGGTCGCCAATGAGCAGTTCTTC. Variable domain in full (rest from reference TRBV28 and TRBJ2-1): DVKVTQSSRYLVKRTGEKVFLECVQDMDHENMFWYRQDPGLGLRLIYFSYDVKMKEKGDIPEGYSVSREKKERFSLILESASTNQTSMYLCASRGAGLAGGQVANEQFFGPGTRLTVL.